The source of this T cell receptor beta chain is a study of control samples from healthy donors and cancer patients. CDR1 SGHTA and CDR2 FQGNSA come from the germline V gene. The length of the CDR3 is 14 residues. Trimming removed 5 bases at V and 6 bases at J, with 13 bases between. The method was immunoSEQ multiplex PCR; TCRdb's version includes in-frame clones alone and lacks a portion of them. This table has 100,000 to 150,000 clones, around 87% appearing once. The receptor was isolated from a man in his forties in good health. The genes are TRBV7-2 and TRBJ1-4; D may be TRBD1 (6 bases). The material sequenced was blood. CDR3 sequence (DNA): TGTGCCAGCAGCCCTCGGGACACTTATGAAAAACTGTTTTTT. This codes for CASSPRDTYEKLFF.